This is a list of T cell receptor beta chains from one sample in a study of T-cell reconstitution after alpha-beta-depleted transplantation in children. TCRdb ran MiXCR on the PCR reads and lists one entry per CDR3 protein. The sample shows 500,000 to 650,000 distinct CDR3 sequences, over 10% of them seen only once. Sequenced material: PBMCs, mostly from graft donor cells, taken 360 days after TCRalphabeta/CD19-depleted stem cell transplant. The receptors were sampled from a male patient aged 10 to 17 who had a stem cell transplant for acute myeloid leukemia, so the T cells may come from the graft donor. CDR3s include the opening cysteine and the closing phenylalanine or tryptophan. D genes are given only for firm matches. Not all rows give a size; the values are once, few, many and, for expanded clones, a class.

>many|TRBD2|TRBV6-2/TRBV6-3|TRBJ2-1
TGTGCCAGCAGTAGAACTAGCGCGAACAATGAGCAGTTCTTC
CASSRTSANNEQFF
>-|TRBD2|TRBV4-3|TRBJ2-1
TGCGCCAGCAGCCCGGGACTAGCGCGCTCCTACAATGAGCAGTTCTTC
CASSPGLARSYNEQFF
>few|-|TRBV28|TRBJ1-5
TGTGCCAGCAGTCCTACGACTGGGGCAGGCAATCAGCCCCAGCATTTT
CASSPTTGAGNQPQHF
>many|-|TRBV12-3/TRBV12-4|TRBJ2-3
TGTGCCAGCAGTCCCCGGAGGTGGGGAGATACGCAGTATTTT
CASSPRRWGDTQYF
>-|-|TRBV24-1|TRBJ2-5
TGTGCCACCAGTCTACCGGCGACGGAGACCCAGTACTTC
CATSLPATETQYF
>few|-|TRBV28|TRBJ1-5
TGTGCCAGCAGTTTTTTGAAGCAGCCCCAGCATTTT
CASSFLKQPQHF
>few|-|TRBV27|TRBJ2-7
TGTGCCAGCAGTTTATCTCTAGGGGGGCGCGTATCCTACGAGCAGTACTTC
CASSLSLGGRVSYEQYF
>few|-|TRBV5-1|TRBJ2-3
TGCGCCAGCAGCTCGGGAACGCATACGCAGTATTTT
CASSSGTHTQYF
>-|TRBD1|TRBV11-2|TRBJ2-7
TGTGCCAGCAGCCTCCTCCGAAGGACGGGACAGGGGTACCACGAGCAGTACTTC
CASSLLRRTGQGYHEQYF
>many|-|TRBV12-3/TRBV12-4|TRBJ1-1
TGTGCCAGCAGTTTAATATCTGGCCCGAGAGCTTTCTTT
CASSLISGPRAFF
>-|TRBD2|TRBV7-9|TRBJ2-7
TGTGCCAGCAGCTTAGTGAGCGGGAGTGGGGACGAGCAGTACTTC
CASSLVSGSGDEQYF
>few|-|TRBV29-1|TRBJ2-3
TGCAGCGTTGAAAGGGGAGCCACAGATACGCAGTATTTT
CSVERGATDTQYF
>-|-|TRBV5-1|TRBJ2-7
TGCGCCAGCAGCTTGGACGTGAATAGCTACGAGCAGTACTTC
CASSLDVNSYEQYF
>-|-|TRBV7-9|TRBJ1-1
TGTGCCAGCAGACGGACAGAGTTCACTGAAGCTTTCTTT
CASRRTEFTEAFF
>-|-|TRBV12-3/TRBV12-4|TRBJ2-1
TGTGCCAGCAGCGATTTGGACAGAAGGTTCTTC
CASSDLDRRFF
>-|TRBD1|TRBV7-2|TRBJ1-6
TGTGCCAGCAGCTTAGCGGACAGGCGTTATTCACCCCTCCACTTT
CASSLADRRYSPLHF
>-|-|TRBV19|TRBJ1-5
TGTGCCAGTAGTATGGGTCTGGGGGATCAGCCCCAGCATTTT
CASSMGLGDQPQHF
>many|-|TRBV10-3|TRBJ2-7
TGTGCCATCAGTGGTGAAGAGTACGAGCAGTACTTC
CAISGEEYEQYF
>few|TRBD2|TRBV4-3|TRBJ2-1
TGCGCCAGCAGCCGGACCCCCCTATCTAGCGGGGACTCCTACAATGAGCAGTTCTTC
CASSRTPLSSGDSYNEQFF
>-|-|TRBV20-1|TRBJ1-4
TGCAGTGCTAGGGTAACAGGAAGAACTAATGAAAAACTGTTTTTT
CSARVTGRTNEKLFF
>-|-|TRBV29-1|TRBJ2-1
TGCAGCGCCCCAGGGGCAGCCTTCTATGAGCAGTTCTTC
CSAPGAAFYEQFF
>-|-|TRBV28|TRBJ2-4
TGTGCCAGCAGTTTAGGGTCAGGGCCCCGCCTGCTAGCCAAAAACATTCAGTACTTC
CASSLGSGPRLLAKNIQYF
>many|TRBD1|TRBV12-3/TRBV12-4|TRBJ2-7
TGTGCCAGCAGTCGGGACAGATACGAGCAGTACTTC
CASSRDRYEQYF